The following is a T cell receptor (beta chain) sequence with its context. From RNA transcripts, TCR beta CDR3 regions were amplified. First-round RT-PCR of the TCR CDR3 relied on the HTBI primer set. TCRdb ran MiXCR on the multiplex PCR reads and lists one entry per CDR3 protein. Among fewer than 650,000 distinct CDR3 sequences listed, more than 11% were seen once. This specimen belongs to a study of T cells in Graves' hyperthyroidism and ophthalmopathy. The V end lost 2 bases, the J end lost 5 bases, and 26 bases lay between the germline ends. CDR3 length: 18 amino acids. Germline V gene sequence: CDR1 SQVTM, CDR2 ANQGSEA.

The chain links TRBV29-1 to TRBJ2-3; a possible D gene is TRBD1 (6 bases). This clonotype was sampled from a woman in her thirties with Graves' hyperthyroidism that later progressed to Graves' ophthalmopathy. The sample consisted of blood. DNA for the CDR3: TGCAGCGTTGAAAAGAGTGTAGGGGGAGTGGCCCTTTTAGATACGCAGTATTTT. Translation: CSVEKSVGGVALLDTQYF.